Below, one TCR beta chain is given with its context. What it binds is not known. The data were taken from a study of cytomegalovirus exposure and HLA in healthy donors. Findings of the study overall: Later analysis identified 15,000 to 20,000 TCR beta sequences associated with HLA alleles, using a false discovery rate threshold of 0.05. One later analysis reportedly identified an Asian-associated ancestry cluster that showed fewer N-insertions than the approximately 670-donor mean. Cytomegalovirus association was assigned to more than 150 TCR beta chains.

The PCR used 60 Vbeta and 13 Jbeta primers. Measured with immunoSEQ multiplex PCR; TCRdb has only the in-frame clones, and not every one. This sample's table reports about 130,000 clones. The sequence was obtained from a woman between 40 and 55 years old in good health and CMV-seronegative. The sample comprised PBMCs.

CDR3 bases: TGTGCCAGCTCACCCCAACAGGATGGCTACACCTTC. This codes for CASSPQQDGYTF. V usage is TRBV18 and J usage is TRBJ1-2, with D possibly TRBD1 on 5 matching bases. The CDR3 contains 12 residues. The V gene's germline CDR1 is KGHSH and CDR2 LQKENI. Trimming took off 3 bases at V and 6 bases at J, with 8 bases between the two ends.